The clone carrying this T cell receptor beta chain was picked up one time. In the original processing: It was from reference gene primer amplification that nucleated cell counts were estimated. Clones were sequenced by immunoSEQ multiplex PCR, and TCRdb holds only the in-frame ones, with some missing. The D gene and trimming were derived from the DNA, and the V and J assignments and clone size from that table. The table has about 54,000 clones, about nine tenths seen once. The data originate from a study of blood T cell repertoires in COVID-19. Study-wide context: Whether acute or convalescent, the COVID-19 samples came from the United States, Italy and Spain.

With 0 bases removed from V and 3 bases from J, the gap between germline ends came to 10 bases. Germline lookup yields CDR1 SGHNT and CDR2 YYREEE (reference sequence). The length of the CDR3 is 15 residues. This receptor was obtained from a woman aged 35 to 49 with active COVID-19. The chain joins TRBV5-4 to TRBJ1-5; D is unresolved. Input material: peripheral blood. CDR3 residues: CASSLGPGDNQPQHF. As DNA, the CDR3 is TGTGCCAGCAGCTTGGGCCCGGGAGACAATCAGCCCCAGCATTTT.